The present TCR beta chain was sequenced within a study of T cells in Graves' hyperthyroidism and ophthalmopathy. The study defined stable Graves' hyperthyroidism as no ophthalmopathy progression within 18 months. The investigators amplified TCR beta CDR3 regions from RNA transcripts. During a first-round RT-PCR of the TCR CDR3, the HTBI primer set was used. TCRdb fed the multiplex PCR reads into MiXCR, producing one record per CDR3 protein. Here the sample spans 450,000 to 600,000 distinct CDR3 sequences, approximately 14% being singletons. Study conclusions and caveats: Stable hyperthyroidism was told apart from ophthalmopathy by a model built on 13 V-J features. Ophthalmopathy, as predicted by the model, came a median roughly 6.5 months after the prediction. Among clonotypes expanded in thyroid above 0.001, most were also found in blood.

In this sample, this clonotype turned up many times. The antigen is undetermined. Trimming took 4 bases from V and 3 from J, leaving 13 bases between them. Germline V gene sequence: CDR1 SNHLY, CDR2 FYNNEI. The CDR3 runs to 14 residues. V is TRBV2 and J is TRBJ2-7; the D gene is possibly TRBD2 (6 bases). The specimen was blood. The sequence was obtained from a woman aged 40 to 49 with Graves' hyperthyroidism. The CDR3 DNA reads TGTGCCAGCAGTGGGGGGGAGAGGGGCTACGAGCAGTACTTC. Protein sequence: CASSGGERGYEQYF.